This T cell receptor (beta chain) emerged from a study of T-cell memory formation after mild COVID-19. Trimming removed 3 bases at V and 2 bases at J, with 15 bases between. This CDR3 is built from 16 residues. CDR1 MGHRA and CDR2 YSYEKL come from the germline V gene. On this clonotype itself: Its antigen remains unidentified.

TCRdb called the 5' RACE reads again in MiXCR, with one record for every CDR3 protein. Among just over 400,000 distinct CDR3 sequences listed, roughly a quarter were seen once. Overall study results and limits: CD4+ contracting clones were mainly CM and EM; CD8+ ones, EMRA.

The genes are TRBV4-1 and TRBJ2-3, with TRBD2 as a possible D gene (6 bases). Sequencing used PBMCs or a T cell subset sorted from them (not recorded which). The sequence was collected from an adult woman who had mild COVID-19 (a few samples of this study predate the infection). Cell type and time point are not known. The CDR3 spells CASSQGTSHYTDTQYF. The DNA of the CDR3 is TGCGCCAGCAGCCAGGGTACTAGCCATTACACAGATACGCAGTATTTT.